This T cell receptor beta chain came from a study of CD8 T cells in ankylosing spondylitis. With regard to this clonotype: The target antigen is unknown.

Trimming removed 6 bases from V and 4 bases from J, with 8 bases in between. The CDR3 spans 12 residues. Quantitative 5'-RACE was performed with molecular barcodes, and it yielded the TCR beta libraries. TCRdb re-called the 5' RACE reads through MiXCR, storing one row per CDR3 protein. The table lists roughly 130,000 distinct CDR3 sequences, roughly 9% of them singletons. General study points: Roughly eight highly homologous variants made up a TCR beta motif that seemed to typify ankylosing spondylitis blood. Reportedly, disease-linked clones are significantly enriched in ankylosing spondylitis patients' matched synovial fluid.

The rearrangement uses TRBV12-3 or TRBV12-4 and TRBJ2-3; D not certain. The sample comprised blood, either unsorted or a sorted T cell fraction (not recorded which). The sequence came from a male donor with ankylosing spondylitis or in good health (not recorded which). The CDR3: CASSRHPDTQYF. As DNA, the CDR3 is TGTGCCAGCAGCCGACACCCAGATACGCAGTATTTT.